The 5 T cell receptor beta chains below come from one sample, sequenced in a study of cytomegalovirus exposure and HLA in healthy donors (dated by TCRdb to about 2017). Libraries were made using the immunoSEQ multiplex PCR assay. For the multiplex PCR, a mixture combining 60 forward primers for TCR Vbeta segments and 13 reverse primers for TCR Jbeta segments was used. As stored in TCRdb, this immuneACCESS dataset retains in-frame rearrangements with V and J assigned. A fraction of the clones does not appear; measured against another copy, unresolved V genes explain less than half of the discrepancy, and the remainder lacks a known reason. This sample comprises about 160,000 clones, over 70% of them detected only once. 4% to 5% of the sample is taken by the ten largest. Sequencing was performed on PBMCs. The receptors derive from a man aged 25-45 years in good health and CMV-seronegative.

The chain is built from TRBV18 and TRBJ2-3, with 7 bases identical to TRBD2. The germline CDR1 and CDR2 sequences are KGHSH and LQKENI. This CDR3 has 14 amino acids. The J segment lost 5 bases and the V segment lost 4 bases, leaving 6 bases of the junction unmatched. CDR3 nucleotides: TGTGCCAGCTCACAGGCGGGAGTTGTAGATACGCAGTATTTT. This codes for CASSQAGVVDTQYF.

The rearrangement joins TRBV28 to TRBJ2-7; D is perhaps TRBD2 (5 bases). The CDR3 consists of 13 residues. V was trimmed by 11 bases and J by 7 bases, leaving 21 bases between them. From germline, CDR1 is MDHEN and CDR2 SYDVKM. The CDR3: CASFDWESSEQYF. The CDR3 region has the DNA TGTGCCTCCTTCGATTGGGAGAGCTCGGAGCAGTACTTC.

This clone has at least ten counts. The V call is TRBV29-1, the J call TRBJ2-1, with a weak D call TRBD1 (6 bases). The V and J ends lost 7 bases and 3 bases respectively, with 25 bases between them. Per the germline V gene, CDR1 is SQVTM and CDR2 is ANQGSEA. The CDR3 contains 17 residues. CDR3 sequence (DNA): TGCAGCGCTTTAGGATCTCTTCGGGACACCCTCTACAATGAGCAGTTCTTC. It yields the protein CSALGSLRDTLYNEQFF.

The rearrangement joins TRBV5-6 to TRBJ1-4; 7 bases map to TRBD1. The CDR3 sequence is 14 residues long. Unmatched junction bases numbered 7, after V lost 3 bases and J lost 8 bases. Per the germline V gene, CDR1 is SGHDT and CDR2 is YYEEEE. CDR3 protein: CASSYRQGGEKLFF. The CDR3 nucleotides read TGTGCCAGCAGCTACCGACAGGGAGGAGAAAAACTGTTTTTT.

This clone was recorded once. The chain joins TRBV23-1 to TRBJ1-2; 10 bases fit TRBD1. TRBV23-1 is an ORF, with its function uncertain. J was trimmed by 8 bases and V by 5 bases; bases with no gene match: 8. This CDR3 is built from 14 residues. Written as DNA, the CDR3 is TGCGCCAGCAGTTGGGGACAGGGGAGCGGAGGCTACACCTTC. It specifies CASSWGQGSGGYTF.